The sequence of this TCR beta chain was determined in a study of blood T cell repertoires in COVID-19. Assay: immunoSEQ multiplex PCR; the TCRdb copy retains only in-frame clones and omits some. This repertoire shows some 60,000 clones, over 60% found once; its top ten account for approximately 20%. The V gene's germline CDR1 is SQVTM and CDR2 ANQGSEA. The CDR3 runs 11 residues. V was pared by 5 bases and J by 1 base, with 6 bases between. What was sequenced was peripheral blood. The clonotype was recovered from a young man with COVID-19, enrolled during active disease. V and J are TRBV29-1 and TRBJ2-7; D gene uncertain. The CDR3 region has the DNA TGCAGCGTTTACAGTTCCTACGAGCAGTACTTC. Its protein product is CSVYSSYEQYF.